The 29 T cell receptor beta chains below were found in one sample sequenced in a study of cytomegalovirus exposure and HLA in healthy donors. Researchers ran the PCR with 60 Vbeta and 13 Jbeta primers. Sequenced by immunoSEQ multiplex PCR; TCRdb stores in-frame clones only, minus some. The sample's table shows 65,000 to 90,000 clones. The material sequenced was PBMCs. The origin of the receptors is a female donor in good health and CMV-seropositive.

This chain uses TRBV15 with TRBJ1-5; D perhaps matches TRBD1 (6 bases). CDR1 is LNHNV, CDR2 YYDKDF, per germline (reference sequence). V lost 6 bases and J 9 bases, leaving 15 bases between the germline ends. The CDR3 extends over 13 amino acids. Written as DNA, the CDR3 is TGTGCCACCAGGTATACAGGGAGTTGGCCCCAGCATTTT. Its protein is CATRYTGSWPQHF. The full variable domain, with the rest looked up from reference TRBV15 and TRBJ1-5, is DAMVIQNPRYQVTQFGKPVTLSCSQTLNHNVMYWYQQKSSQAPKLLFHYYDKDFNNEADTPDNFQSRRPNTSFCFLDIRSPGLGDTAMYLCATRYTGSWPQHFGDGTRLSIL.

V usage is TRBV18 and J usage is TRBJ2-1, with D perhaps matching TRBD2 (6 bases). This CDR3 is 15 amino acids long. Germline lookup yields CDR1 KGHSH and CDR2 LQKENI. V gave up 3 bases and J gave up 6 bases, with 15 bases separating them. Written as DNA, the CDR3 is TGTGCCAGCTCACCTCCCGCGGGGATCGGCAATGAGCAGTTCTTC. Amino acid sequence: CASSPPAGIGNEQFF. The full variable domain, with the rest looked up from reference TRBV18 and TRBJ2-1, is NAGVMQNPRHLVRRRGQEARLRCSPMKGHSHVYWYRQLPEEGLKFMVYLQKENIIDESGMPKERFSAEFPKEGPSILRIQQVVRGDSAAYFCASSPPAGIGNEQFFGPGTRLTVL.

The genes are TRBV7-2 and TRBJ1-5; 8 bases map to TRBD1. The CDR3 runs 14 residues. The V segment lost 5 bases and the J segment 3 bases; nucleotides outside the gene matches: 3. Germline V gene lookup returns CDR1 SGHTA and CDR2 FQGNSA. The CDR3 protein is CASSQQGDNQPQHF. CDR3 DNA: TGTGCCAGCAGCCAACAGGGGGACAATCAGCCCCAGCATTTT.

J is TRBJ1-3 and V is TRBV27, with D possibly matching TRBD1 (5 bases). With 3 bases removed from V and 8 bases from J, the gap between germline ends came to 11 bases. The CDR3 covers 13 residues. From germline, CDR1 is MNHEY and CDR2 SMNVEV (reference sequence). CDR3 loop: CASSFRGADTIYF. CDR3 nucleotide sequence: TGTGCCAGCAGTTTTCGCGGGGCGGACACCATATATTTT.

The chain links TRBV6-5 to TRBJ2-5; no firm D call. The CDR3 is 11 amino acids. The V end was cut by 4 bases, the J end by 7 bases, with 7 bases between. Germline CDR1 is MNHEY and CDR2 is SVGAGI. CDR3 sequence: CASSSPVTQYF. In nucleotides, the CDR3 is TGTGCCAGCAGTTCGCCAGTGACCCAGTACTTC.

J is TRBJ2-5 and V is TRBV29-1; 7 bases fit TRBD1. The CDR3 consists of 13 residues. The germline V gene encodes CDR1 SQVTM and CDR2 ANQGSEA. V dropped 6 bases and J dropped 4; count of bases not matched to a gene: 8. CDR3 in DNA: TGCAGCGTAATGGGACAGTTTGGAGAGACCCAGTACTTC. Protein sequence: CSVMGQFGETQYF. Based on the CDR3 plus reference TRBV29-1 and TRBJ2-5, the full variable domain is SAVISQKPSRDICQRGTSLTIQCQVDSQVTMMFWYRQQPGQSLTLIATANQGSEATYESGFVIDKFPISRPNLTFSTLTVSNMSPEDSSIYLCSVMGQFGETQYFGPGTRLLVL.

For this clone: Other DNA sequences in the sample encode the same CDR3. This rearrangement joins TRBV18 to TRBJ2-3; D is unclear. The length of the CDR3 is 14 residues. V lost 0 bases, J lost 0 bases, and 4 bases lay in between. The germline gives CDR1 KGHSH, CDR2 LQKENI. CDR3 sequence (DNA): TGTGCCAGCTCACCACCATATAGCACAGATACGCAGTATTTT. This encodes CASSPPYSTDTQYF.

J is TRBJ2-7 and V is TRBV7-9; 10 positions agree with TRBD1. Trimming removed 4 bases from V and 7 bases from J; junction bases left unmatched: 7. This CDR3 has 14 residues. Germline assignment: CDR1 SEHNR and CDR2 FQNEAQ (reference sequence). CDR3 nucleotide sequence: TGTGCCAGCAGCTCCGGACAGGGGGGGATGGAGCAGTACTTC. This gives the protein CASSSGQGGMEQYF.

CDR3 amino acids: CASSYSGGGGAETQYF. Here the CDR3 DNA reads TGTGCCAGCAGTTACTCAGGCGGCGGGGGGGCGGAGACCCAGTACTTC. V and J are TRBV6-5 and TRBJ2-5; TRBD2 matches 9 bases. V shed 0 bases, J shed 5 bases, and the junction held 7 bases outside the gene matches. This CDR3 is built from 16 residues. Germline values: CDR1 MNHEY, CDR2 SVGAGI.

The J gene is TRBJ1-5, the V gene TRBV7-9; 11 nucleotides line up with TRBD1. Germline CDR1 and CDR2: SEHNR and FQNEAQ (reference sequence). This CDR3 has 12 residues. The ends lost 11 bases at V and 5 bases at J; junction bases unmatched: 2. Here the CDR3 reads CAAGQGDQPQHF. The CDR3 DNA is TGTGCCGCGGGACAGGGGGATCAGCCCCAGCATTTT.

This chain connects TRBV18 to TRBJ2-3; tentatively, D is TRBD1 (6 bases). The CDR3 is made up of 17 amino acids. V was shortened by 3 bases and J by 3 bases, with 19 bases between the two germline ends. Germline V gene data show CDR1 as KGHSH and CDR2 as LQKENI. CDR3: CASSPGITGWRTDTQYF. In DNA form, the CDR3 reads TGTGCCAGCTCACCGGGTATAACAGGGTGGAGAACAGATACGCAGTATTTT.

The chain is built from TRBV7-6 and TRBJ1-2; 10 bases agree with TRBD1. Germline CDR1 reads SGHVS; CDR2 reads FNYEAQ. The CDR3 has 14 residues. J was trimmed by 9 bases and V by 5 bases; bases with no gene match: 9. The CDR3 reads CASSPETGGFSYTF. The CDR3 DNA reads TGTGCCAGCAGCCCCGAGACAGGGGGCTTTAGCTACACCTTC.

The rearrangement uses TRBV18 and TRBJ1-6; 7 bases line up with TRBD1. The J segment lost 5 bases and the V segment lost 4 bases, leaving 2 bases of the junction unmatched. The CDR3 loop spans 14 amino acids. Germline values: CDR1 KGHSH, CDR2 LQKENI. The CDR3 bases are TGTGCCAGCTCACAACAGGGGAATAATTCACCCCTCCACTTT. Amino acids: CASSQQGNNSPLHF.

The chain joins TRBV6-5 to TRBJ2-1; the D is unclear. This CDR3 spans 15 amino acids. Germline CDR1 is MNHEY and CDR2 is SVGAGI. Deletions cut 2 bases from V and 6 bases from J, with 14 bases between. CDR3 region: CASSYLAAPSNEQFF. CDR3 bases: TGTGCCAGCAGTTACCTGGCGGCCCCGAGCAATGAGCAGTTCTTC.

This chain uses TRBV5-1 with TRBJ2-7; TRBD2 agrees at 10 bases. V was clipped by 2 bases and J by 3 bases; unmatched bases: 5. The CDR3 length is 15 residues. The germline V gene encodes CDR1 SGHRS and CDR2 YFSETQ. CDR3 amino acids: CASSFVAGGNYEQYF. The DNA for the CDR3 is TGCGCCAGCAGCTTCGTAGCGGGGGGCAACTACGAGCAGTACTTC. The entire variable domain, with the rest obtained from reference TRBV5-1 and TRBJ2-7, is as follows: KAGVTQTPRYLIKTRGQQVTLSCSPISGHRSVSWYQQTPGQGLQFLFEYFSETQRNKGNFPGRFSGRQFSNSRSEMNVSTLELGDSALYLCASSFVAGGNYEQYFGPGTRLTVT.

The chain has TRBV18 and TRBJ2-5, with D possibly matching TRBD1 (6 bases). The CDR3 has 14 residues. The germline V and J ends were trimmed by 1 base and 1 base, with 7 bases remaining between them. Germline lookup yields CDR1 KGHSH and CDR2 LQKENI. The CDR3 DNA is TGTGCCAGCTCACCACGACAGGTCCAAGAGACCCAGTACTTC. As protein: CASSPRQVQETQYF.

The CDR3 DNA reads TGTGCCAGCAGTGGTGGACAGTTGAACACTGAAGCTTTCTTT. Translating gives CASSGGQLNTEAFF. This chain links TRBV6-1 with TRBJ1-1, with D perhaps TRBD1 (6 bases). This CDR3 has 14 amino acids. Germline CDR1 and CDR2: MNHNS and SASEGT. Trimming cost V 4 bases and J 0 bases, with 9 bases left between them.

The CDR3 spells CASSPQAAGGIGYTF. The CDR3 nucleotides are TGTGCCAGCTCACCACAGGCGGCCGGTGGTATAGGCTACACCTTC. This chain links TRBV18 with TRBJ1-2; D not resolved. Germline V CDR1 and CDR2: KGHSH, LQKENI. V dropped 1 base and J dropped 8 bases, with 17 bases sitting between them. This CDR3 contains 15 residues.

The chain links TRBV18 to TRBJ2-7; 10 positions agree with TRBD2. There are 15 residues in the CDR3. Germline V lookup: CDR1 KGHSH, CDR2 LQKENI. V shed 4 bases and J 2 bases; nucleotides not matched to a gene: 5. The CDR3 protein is CASSLRTSGTYEQYF. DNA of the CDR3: TGTGCCAGCTCACTGCGGACTAGCGGCACCTACGAGCAGTACTTC.

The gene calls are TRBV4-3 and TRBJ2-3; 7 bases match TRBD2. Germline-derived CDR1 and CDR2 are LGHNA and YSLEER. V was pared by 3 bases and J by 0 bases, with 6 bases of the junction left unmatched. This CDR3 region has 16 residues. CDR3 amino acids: CASSHERGRSTDTQYF. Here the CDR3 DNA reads TGCGCCAGCAGCCATGAGCGGGGACGGAGCACAGATACGCAGTATTTT.

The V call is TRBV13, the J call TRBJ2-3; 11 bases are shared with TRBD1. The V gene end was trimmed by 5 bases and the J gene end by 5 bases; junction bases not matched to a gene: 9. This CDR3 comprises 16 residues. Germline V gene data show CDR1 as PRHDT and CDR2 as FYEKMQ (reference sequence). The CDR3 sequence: CASSLGGQGVRDTQYF. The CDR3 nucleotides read TGTGCCAGCAGCCTGGGGGGACAGGGGGTTAGAGATACGCAGTATTTT.

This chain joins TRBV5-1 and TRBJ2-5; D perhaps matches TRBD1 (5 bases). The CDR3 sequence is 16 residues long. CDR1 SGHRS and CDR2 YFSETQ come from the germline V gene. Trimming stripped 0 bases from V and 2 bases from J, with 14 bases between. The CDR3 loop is CASSLGGGARQETQYF. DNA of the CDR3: TGCGCCAGCAGCTTGGGCGGTGGGGCCAGGCAAGAGACCCAGTACTTC.

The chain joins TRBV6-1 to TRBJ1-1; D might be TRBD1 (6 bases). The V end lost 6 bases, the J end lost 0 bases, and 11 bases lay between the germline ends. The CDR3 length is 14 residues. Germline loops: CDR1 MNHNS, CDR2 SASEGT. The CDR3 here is CASRFTGLNTEAFF. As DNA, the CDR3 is TGTGCCAGCAGATTCACAGGGTTGAACACTGAAGCTTTCTTT.

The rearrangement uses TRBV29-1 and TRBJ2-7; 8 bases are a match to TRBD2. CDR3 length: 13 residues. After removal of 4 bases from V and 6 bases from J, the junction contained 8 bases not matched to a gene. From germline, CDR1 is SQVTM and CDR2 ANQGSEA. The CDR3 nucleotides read TGCAGCGTTGGCGACCCGGGAGGGACCGAGCAGTACTTC. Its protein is CSVGDPGGTEQYF.

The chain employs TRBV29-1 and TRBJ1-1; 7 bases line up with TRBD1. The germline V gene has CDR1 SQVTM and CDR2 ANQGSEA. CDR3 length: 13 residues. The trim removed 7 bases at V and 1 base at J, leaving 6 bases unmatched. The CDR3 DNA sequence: TGCAGCGGGACCCGGACAGGGAACACTGAAGCTTTCTTT. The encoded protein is CSGTRTGNTEAFF.

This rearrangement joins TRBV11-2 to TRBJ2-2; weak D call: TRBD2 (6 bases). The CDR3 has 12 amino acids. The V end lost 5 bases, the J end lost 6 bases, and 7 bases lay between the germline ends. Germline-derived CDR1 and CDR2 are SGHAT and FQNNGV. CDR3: CASSGRSGELFF. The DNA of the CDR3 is TGTGCCAGCAGCGGGAGGTCCGGGGAGCTGTTTTTT. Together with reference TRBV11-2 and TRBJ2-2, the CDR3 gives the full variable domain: EAGVAQSPRYKIIEKRQSVAFWCNPISGHATLYWYQQILGQGPKLLIQFQNNGVVDDSQLPKDRFSAERLKGVDSTLKIQPAKLEDSAVYLCASSGRSGELFFGEGSRLTVL.

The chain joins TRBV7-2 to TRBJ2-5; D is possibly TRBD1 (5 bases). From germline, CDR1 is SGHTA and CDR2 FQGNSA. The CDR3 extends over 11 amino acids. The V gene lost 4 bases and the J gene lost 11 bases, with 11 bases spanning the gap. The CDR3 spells CASSSGPFQYF. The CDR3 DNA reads TGTGCCAGCAGCTCAGGGCCCTTTCAGTACTTC.

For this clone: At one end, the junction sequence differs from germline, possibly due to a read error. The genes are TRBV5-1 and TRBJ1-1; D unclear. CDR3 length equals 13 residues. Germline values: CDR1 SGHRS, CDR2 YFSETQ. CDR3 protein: CASSDQVGTEDFF. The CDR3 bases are TGCGCCAGCAGCGACCAGGTGGGCACTGAAGATTTCTTT.

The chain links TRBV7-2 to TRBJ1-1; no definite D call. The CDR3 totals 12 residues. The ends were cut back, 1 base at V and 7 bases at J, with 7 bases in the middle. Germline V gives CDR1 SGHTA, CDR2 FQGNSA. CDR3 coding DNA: TGTGCCAGCAGCTTAGGAGGAGATGAAGCTTTCTTT. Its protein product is CASSLGGDEAFF. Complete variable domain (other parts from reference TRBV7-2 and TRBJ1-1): GAGVSQSPSNKVTEKGKDVELRCDPISGHTALYWYRQSLGQGLEFLIYFQGNSAPDKSGLPSDRFSAERTGGSVSTLTIQRTQQEDSAVYLCASSLGGDEAFFGQGTRLTVV.